These 8 T cell receptor beta chains were sequenced from one sample in a study of Ad26.COV2.S vaccination and SARS-CoV-2 variants. This table comes from immunoSEQ multiplex PCR, and its TCRdb copy is limited to in-frame clones, with some not included. This repertoire shows about 350,000 clones, 65% to 90% found once; its top ten account for about 10%. Regarding treatment: about 20 received Ad26.COV2.S at low or high dose, single or two shots; 5 received placebo; per-sample allocation not given. Samples were taken on day 63 after the first vaccine or placebo injection. The input for sequencing was peripheral blood, taken in a trial of Ad26.COV2.S vaccine versus placebo. The source is a person between 18 and 65 years old who received the Ad26.COV2.S COVID-19 vaccine or a placebo.

The chain combines TRBV3-1 (or the pseudogene TRBV3-2) with TRBJ2-5, with 13 bases aligning to TRBD2. The V gene end was trimmed by 4 bases and the J gene end by 7 bases; junction bases not matched to a gene: 6. The CDR3 contains 15 residues. Germline V CDR1 and CDR2: LGHDT, YNNKEL (reference sequence). In DNA form, the CDR3 reads TGTGCCAGCAGCCCCGGGACTAGCGGGAAAGGGACCCAGTACTTC. This sequence encodes CASSPGTSGKGTQYF.

This sequence joins TRBV11-2 and TRBJ2-7; the match to TRBD1 covers 10 bases. V lost 6 bases, J lost 0 bases, and 5 bases stayed unmatched. Germline V gene lookup returns CDR1 SGHAT and CDR2 FQNNGV. The CDR3 is made up of 15 amino acids. For the CDR3, the DNA is TGTGCCAGCAGGAGACAGGGGGCATCCTCCTACGAGCAGTACTTC. It encodes CASRRQGASSYEQYF.

This chain connects TRBV3-1 (or the pseudogene TRBV3-2) to TRBJ1-1, with 7 positions matching TRBD1. The germline gives CDR1 LGHDT, CDR2 YNNKEL (reference sequence). The CDR3 sequence is 16 residues long. J gave up 6 bases and V 3 bases, and 13 bases lay outside the gene matches. As DNA, the CDR3 is TGTGCCAGCAGCCACCGACAGGGATTTGGGTTAGCTGAAGCTTTCTTT. Translated, it gives CASSHRQGFGLAEAFF.

The V gene is TRBV29-1, the J gene TRBJ1-2; D gene uncertain. The V end lost 2 bases, the J end lost 5 bases, and 9 bases lay between the germline ends. Germline V lookup: CDR1 SQVTM, CDR2 ANQGSEA. CDR3 length: 12 residues. The CDR3: CSVEWGGYGYTF. CDR3 in DNA: TGCAGCGTTGAATGGGGAGGGTATGGCTACACCTTC.

The V gene is TRBV20-1, the J gene TRBJ2-2; no clear D gene. CDR1 is DFQATT, CDR2 SNEGSKA, per germline (reference sequence). Trimming removed 6 bases from V and 2 bases from J, with 4 bases in between. The CDR3 extends over 11 amino acids. The CDR3 loop is CSAINTGELFF. CDR3 DNA: TGCAGTGCCATTAACACCGGGGAGCTGTTTTTT.

The V and J genes are TRBV6-2 or TRBV6-3 and TRBJ2-1; 14 nucleotides line up with TRBD2. The CDR3 runs 15 residues. The germline V gene encodes CDR1 MNHEY and CDR2 SVGEGT. The ends lost 5 bases at V and 7 bases at J; junction bases unmatched: 4. The chain's CDR3 is CASSSRTSGGNEQFF. CDR3 bases: TGTGCCAGCAGTAGCCGGACTAGCGGGGGGAATGAGCAGTTCTTC.

The J gene is TRBJ2-1, the V gene TRBV5-4, with D unresolved. Germline CDR1 is SGHNT and CDR2 is YYREEE (reference sequence). V was clipped by 0 bases and J by 3 bases, with 10 bases between them. The CDR3 runs to 15 residues. Here the CDR3 reads CASSLDPLDYNEQFF. The CDR3 DNA sequence: TGTGCCAGCAGCTTGGATCCCCTGGACTACAATGAGCAGTTCTTC.

The chain recombines TRBV28 with TRBJ1-4; TRBD1 is a possible D gene (5 bases). The CDR3 spans 14 residues. Trimming took off 6 bases at V and 7 bases at J, with 15 bases between the two ends. Germline values: CDR1 MDHEN, CDR2 SYDVKM. The CDR3 loop is CASSSAGGVEKLFF. CDR3 coding DNA: TGTGCCAGCAGCTCGGCGGGGGGTGTTGAAAAACTGTTTTTT.